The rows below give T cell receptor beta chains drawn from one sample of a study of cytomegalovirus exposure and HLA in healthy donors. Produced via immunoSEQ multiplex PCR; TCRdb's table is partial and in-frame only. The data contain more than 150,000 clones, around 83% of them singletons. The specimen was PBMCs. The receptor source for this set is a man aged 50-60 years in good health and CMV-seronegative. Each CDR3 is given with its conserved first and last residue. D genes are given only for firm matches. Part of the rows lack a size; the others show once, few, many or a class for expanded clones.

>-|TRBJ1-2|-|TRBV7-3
TGTGCCAGCAGCTTACTTCCGGGGGGCTATGGCTACACCTTC
CASSLLPGGYGYTF
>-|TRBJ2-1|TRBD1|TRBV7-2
TGTGCCAGCAGCTTTCAGGGGGCCCCCTTTTCTTACAATGAGCAGTTCTTC
CASSFQGAPFSYNEQFF
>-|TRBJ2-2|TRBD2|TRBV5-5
TGTGCCAGCAGCTTCCTAGCGGGGGGGTGGAACACCGGGGAGCTGTTTTTT
CASSFLAGGWNTGELFF
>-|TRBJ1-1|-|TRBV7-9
TGTTCCAGCAGCTTAAACACAGTCGAAGAAGCTTTCTTT
CSSSLNTVEEAFF
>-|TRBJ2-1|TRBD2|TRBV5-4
TGTGCCAGCAGCAAAGCTAGCGGGAGTGGATCCTACAATGAGCAGTTCTTC
CASSKASGSGSYNEQFF
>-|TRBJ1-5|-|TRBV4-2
TGTGCCAGCAGCCAAGTTGCAGGGGGCAATCAGCCCCAGCATTTT
CASSQVAGGNQPQHF
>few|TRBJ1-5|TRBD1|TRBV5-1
TGCGCCAGCAGAATGACAGGGGACGCGGCTCAGCCCCAGCATTTT
CASRMTGDAAQPQHF
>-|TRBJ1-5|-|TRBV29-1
TGCAGCCCATATATTCGGGACTTTAGCAATCAGCCCCAGCATTTT
CSPYIRDFSNQPQHF
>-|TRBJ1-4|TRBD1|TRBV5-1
TGCGCCAGCAGCATGGGACAGGGGGCCTCTTGGGAAAAACTGTTTTTT
CASSMGQGASWEKLFF
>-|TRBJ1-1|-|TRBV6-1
TGTGCCAGCAGTGTAGATCCCACGGGATTTTCGAACACTGAAGCTTTCTTT
CASSVDPTGFSNTEAFF
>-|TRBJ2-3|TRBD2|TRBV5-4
TGTGCCAGCAGCTTGACTAGCGGGGGGCAGTATTTT
CASSLTSGGQYF
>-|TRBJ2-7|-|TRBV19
TGTGCCAGTAGTAAAGGTCCAGGGACTTACGAGCAGTACTTC
CASSKGPGTYEQYF
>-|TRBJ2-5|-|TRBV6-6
TGTGCCAGCAGTCCGGGATCCCTGGGAATGATCCAGTACTTC
CASSPGSLGMIQYF
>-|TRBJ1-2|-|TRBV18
TGTGCCAGCTCACCAACGCCAAGCGGGCCCACCCAGTATGGCTACACCTTC
CASSPTPSGPTQYGYTF
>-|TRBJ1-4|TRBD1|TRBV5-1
TGCGCCAGCAGCAGTCGCCCACAGGGGGCCCTTAATGAAAAACTGTTTTTT
CASSSRPQGALNEKLFF
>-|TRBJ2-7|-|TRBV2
TGTGCCAGCAGTGAAGGGGTTGGAGCCTACGAGCAGTACTTC
CASSEGVGAYEQYF